Listed below are T cell receptor beta chains from one sample, sequenced in a study of Graves' ophthalmopathy and Graves' hyperthyroidism. Using its own MiXCR run on the multiplex PCR reads, TCRdb lists one record per CDR3 protein. The table records hundreds of thousands of distinct CDR3 sequences, approximately 21% of them present only once. Sequenced material: peripheral blood. Source of these receptors: a woman aged 18-30 years with stable Graves' hyperthyroidism. Some clones in this sample may be carry-over from other donors' samples. The CDR3 runs from the conserved cysteine through the conserved F or W. The D gene is left open where the match is weak. Where a row states a size, it is once, few, many or the class of an expanded clone; other rows omit it.

clone_size	j_call	d_call	v_call	cdr3_aa	cdr3_nt
few	TRBJ2-6	NA	TRBV25-1	CASSRSDNSGANVLTF	TGTGCCAGCAGTCGCAGCGACAACTCTGGGGCCAACGTCCTGACTTTC
NA	TRBJ1-2	NA	TRBV6-5	CASSYGTHYGYTF	TGTGCCAGCAGTTACGGGACACACTATGGCTACACCTTC
NA	TRBJ1-3	NA	TRBV12-3/TRBV12-4	CASRWGSTGNTIYF	TGTGCCAGCAGGTGGGGCTCGACCGGAAACACCATATATTTT
many	TRBJ2-5	NA	TRBV28	CASSWGNKETQYF	TGTGCCAGCAGCTGGGGTAATAAAGAGACCCAGTACTTC
NA	TRBJ1-5	NA	TRBV7-2	CASSLVGVGNQPQHF	TGTGCCAGCAGCTTAGTGGGGGTTGGCAATCAGCCCCAGCATTTT
NA	TRBJ2-4	NA	TRBV18	CASSPGILAKNIQYF	TGTGCCAGCTCACCAGGGATACTAGCCAAAAACATTCAGTACTTC
many	TRBJ1-1	TRBD1	TRBV15	CATSRLDRGVTEAFF	TGTGCCACCAGCAGGTTGGACAGGGGAGTCACTGAAGCTTTCTTT
NA	TRBJ1-1	TRBD1	TRBV3-1	CASSEGGGWITEAFF	TGTGCCAGCAGCGAAGGGGGCGGCTGGATCACTGAAGCTTTCTTT
many	TRBJ2-7	TRBD2	TRBV20-1	CSASGLASPQGEQYF	TGCAGTGCCTCGGGACTAGCTAGCCCCCAGGGCGAGCAGTACTTC
many	TRBJ1-1	NA	TRBV6-5	CASRSFQTAAFF	TGTGCCAGCAGGTCGTTTCAGACAGCGGCTTTCTTT
few	TRBJ2-5	NA	TRBV9	CASSVGTRGGETQYF	TGTGCCAGCAGCGTCGGGACCCGAGGCGGGGAGACCCAGTACTTC
few	TRBJ2-7	TRBD2	TRBV6-1	CASIPGTSVYEQYF	TGTGCCAGCATCCCCGGGACTAGCGTCTACGAGCAGTACTTC
NA	TRBJ1-1	TRBD1	TRBV12-3/TRBV12-4	CASSQTDRVGAEAFF	TGTGCCAGCAGTCAAACGGACAGGGTTGGGGCTGAAGCTTTCTTT
many	TRBJ2-7	NA	TRBV15	CATSRDPPVRSSYEQYF	TGTGCCACCAGCAGAGATCCGCCCGTCAGGAGCTCCTACGAGCAGTACTTC
many	TRBJ1-1	NA	TRBV25-1	CASSELVGNTEAFF	TGTGCCAGCAGTGAATTGGTTGGAAACACTGAAGCTTTCTTT
few	TRBJ1-1	NA	TRBV10-3	CASHPGPGETEAFF	TGTGCCAGCCACCCCGGGCCCGGAGAGACTGAAGCTTTCTTT
many	TRBJ2-2	NA	TRBV20-1	CSAGGPRGELFF	TGCAGTGCCGGAGGGCCTAGGGGGGAGCTGTTTTTT
NA	TRBJ2-5	NA	TRBV12-3/TRBV12-4	CASGRVDGGTQYF	TGTGCCAGCGGCAGGGTGGACGGAGGCACCCAGTACTTC
NA	TRBJ2-7	NA	TRBV6-1	CASSEGNYGYEQYF	TGTGCCAGCAGTGAAGGGAATTACGGGTACGAGCAGTACTTC
many	TRBJ2-5	NA	TRBV10-3	CAISESSAFGETQYF	TGTGCCATCAGTGAGTCGTCAGCTTTTGGAGAGACCCAGTACTTC
NA	TRBJ2-7	NA	TRBV25-1	CASGGGGTYEQYF	TGTGCCAGCGGGGGTGGGGGAACCTACGAGCAGTACTTC
NA	TRBJ2-7	TRBD2	TRBV6-1	CASRRGSSYEQYF	TGTGCCAGCAGGCGCGGGAGCTCCTACGAGCAGTACTTC
many	TRBJ1-1	TRBD1	TRBV18	CASSATGGRNTEAFF	TGTGCCAGCTCAGCCACAGGGGGCCGGAACACTGAAGCTTTCTTT
many	TRBJ2-7	NA	TRBV10-3	CAISEASGSYEQYF	TGTGCCATCAGTGAGGCCAGTGGGTCCTACGAGCAGTACTTC
NA	TRBJ1-1	TRBD1	TRBV10-3	CAISSGGTGTEAFF	TGTGCCATCAGTTCAGGGGGGACAGGCACTGAAGCTTTCTTT
once	TRBJ1-2	TRBD1	TRBV12-3/TRBV12-4	CASSSSSAGQGNYGYTF	TGTGCCAGCAGTTCGTCCTCCGCGGGACAGGGGAACTATGGCTACACCTTC
many	TRBJ1-2	NA	TRBV12-5	CASGSPGHGYTF	TGTGCTAGTGGCTCTCCGGGACACGGCTACACCTTC
many	TRBJ1-2	NA	TRBV29-1	CSVSGTISYTF	TGCAGCGTGTCCGGGACAATAAGCTACACCTTC
many	TRBJ1-2	TRBD1	TRBV27	CASSSTSGTGGPSYGYTF	TGTGCCAGCAGTTCAACCTCCGGGACAGGGGGCCCTAGCTATGGCTACACCTTC
NA	TRBJ1-1	NA	TRBV25-1	CASSEYQGATEAFF	TGTGCCAGCAGTGAATATCAGGGCGCCACTGAAGCTTTCTTT
many	TRBJ1-1	NA	TRBV29-1	CSVALDGQDTEAFF	TGCAGCGTGGCCCTTGACGGACAAGACACTGAAGCTTTCTTT
NA	TRBJ2-2	NA	TRBV6-1	CASSRDIVAGELFF	TGTGCCAGCAGCCGAGACATCGTGGCCGGGGAGCTGTTTTTT
NA	TRBJ1-1	NA	TRBV18	CASSPEAQAAFF	TGTGCCAGCTCACCAGAGGCGCAGGCAGCTTTCTTT
many	TRBJ2-7	TRBD2	TRBV7-2	CASSSGLAGGQYEQYF	TGTGCCAGCAGCTCCGGACTAGCGGGGGGGCAGTACGAGCAGTACTTC
many	TRBJ2-7	NA	TRBV7-2	CASSLVGRWEQYF	TGTGCCAGCAGCTTGGTGGGACGCTGGGAGCAGTACTTC
many	TRBJ1-1	NA	TRBV30	CAWSVGSTPHF	TGTGCCTGGAGTGTAGGGTCCACGCCACACTTT